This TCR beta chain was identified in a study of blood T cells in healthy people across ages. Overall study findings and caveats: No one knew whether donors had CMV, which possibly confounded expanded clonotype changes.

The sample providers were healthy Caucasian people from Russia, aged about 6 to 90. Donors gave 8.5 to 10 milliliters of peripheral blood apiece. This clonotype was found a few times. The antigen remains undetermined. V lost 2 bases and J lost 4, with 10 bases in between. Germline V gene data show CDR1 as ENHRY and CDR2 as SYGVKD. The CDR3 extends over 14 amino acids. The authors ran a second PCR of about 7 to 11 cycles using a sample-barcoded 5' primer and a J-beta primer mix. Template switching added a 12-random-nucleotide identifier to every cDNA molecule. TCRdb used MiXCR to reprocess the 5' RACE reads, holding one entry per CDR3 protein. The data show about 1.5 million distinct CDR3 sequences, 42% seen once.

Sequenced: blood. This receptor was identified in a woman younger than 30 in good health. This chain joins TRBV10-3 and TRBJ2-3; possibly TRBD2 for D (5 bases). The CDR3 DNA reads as TGTGCCATCAGTGAGAGCGGTAGCGCAGATACGCAGTATTTT. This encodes CAISESGSADTQYF.